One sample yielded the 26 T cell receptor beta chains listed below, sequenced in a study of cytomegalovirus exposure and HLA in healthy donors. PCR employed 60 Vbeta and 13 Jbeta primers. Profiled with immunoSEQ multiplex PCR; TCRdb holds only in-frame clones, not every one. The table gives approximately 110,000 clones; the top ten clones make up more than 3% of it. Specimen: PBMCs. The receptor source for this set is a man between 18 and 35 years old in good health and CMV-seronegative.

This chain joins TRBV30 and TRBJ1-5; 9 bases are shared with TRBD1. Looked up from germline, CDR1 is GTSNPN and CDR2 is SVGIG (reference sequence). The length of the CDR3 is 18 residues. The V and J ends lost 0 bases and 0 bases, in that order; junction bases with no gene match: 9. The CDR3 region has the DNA TGTGCCTGGAGTGTCGGGACAGGGACGTTCTATAGCAATCAGCCCCAGCATTTT. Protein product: CAWSVGTGTFYSNQPQHF.

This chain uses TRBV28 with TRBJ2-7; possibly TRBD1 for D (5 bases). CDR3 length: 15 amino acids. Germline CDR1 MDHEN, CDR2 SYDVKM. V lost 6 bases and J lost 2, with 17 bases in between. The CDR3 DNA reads TGTGCCAGCAGGGGGATTAGGACAAAAACCTACGAGCAGTACTTC. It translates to CASRGIRTKTYEQYF.

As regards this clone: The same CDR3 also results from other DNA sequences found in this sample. CDR3 sequence reads: CASSLGGVSNQPQHF. The DNA for the CDR3 is TGCGCCAGCAGCTTGGGGGGGGTTAGCAATCAGCCCCAGCATTTT. The chain recombines TRBV5-1 with TRBJ1-5, with D possibly being TRBD1 (5 bases). CDR3 length: 15 residues. With 0 bases removed from V and 0 bases from J, the gap between germline ends came to 7 bases. From germline, CDR1 is SGHRS and CDR2 YFSETQ.

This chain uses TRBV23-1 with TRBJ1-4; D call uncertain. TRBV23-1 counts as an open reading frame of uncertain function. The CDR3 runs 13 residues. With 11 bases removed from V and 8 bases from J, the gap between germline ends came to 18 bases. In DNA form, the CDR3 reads TGCGCCTCCACCCTAATGGTCGGGGAAAAACTGTTTTTT. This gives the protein CASTLMVGEKLFF.

This CDR3 is CAWSRDSHSNQPQHF. The CDR3 bases are TGTGCCTGGAGTAGGGACAGCCATAGCAATCAGCCCCAGCATTTT. The chain uses TRBV30 and TRBJ1-5; the match to TRBD1 covers 7 bases. This CDR3 has 15 residues. Germline lookup yields CDR1 GTSNPN and CDR2 SVGIG (reference sequence). The trim removed 2 bases at V and 0 bases at J, leaving 4 bases unmatched. The complete variable domain, with remaining parts taken from reference TRBV30 and TRBJ1-5, reads SQTIHQWPATLVQPVGSPLSLECTVEGTSNPNLYWYRQAAGRGLQLLFYSVGIGQISSEVPQNLSASRPQDRQFILSSKKLLLSDSGFYLCAWSRDSHSNQPQHFGDGTRLSIL.

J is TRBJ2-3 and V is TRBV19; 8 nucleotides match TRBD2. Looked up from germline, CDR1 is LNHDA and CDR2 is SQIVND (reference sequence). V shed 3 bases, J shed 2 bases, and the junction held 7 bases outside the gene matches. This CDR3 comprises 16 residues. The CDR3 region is CASSITGRASTDTQYF. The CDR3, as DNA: TGTGCCAGTAGTATCACCGGGAGGGCCTCCACAGATACGCAGTATTTT.

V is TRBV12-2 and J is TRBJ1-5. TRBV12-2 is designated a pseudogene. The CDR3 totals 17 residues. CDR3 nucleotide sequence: TGTGCAAGTCGCTTCCAGGGAGGGGGACATTCTAATCAGCCCCAGCATTTT. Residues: CASRFQGGGHSNQPQHF.

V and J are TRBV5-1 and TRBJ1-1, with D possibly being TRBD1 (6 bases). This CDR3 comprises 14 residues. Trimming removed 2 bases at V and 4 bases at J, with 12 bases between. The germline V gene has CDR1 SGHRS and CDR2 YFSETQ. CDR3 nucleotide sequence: TGCGCCAGCAGCTTTGCGGGGGCGAGCACTGAAGCTTTCTTT. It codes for CASSFAGASTEAFF.

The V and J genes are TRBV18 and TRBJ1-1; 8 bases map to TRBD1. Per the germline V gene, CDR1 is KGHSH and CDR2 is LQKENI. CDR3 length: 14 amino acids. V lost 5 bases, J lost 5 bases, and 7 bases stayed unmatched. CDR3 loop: CASSTKQGGTEAFF. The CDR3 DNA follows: TGTGCCAGCTCAACCAAACAGGGGGGAACTGAAGCTTTCTTT.

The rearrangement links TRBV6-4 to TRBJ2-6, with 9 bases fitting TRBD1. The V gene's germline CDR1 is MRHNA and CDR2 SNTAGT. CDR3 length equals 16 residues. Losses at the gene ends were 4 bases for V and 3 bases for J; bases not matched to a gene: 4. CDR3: CASSAGQGLGANVLTF. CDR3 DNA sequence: TGTGCCAGCAGTGCAGGACAGGGGCTTGGGGCCAACGTCCTGACTTTC.

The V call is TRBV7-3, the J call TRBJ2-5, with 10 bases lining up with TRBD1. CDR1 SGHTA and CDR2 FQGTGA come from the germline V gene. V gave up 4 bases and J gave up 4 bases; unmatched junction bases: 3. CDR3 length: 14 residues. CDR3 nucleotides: TGTGCCAGCAGCTCGACAGGGGGCCCAGAGACCCAGTACTTC. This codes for CASSSTGGPETQYF.

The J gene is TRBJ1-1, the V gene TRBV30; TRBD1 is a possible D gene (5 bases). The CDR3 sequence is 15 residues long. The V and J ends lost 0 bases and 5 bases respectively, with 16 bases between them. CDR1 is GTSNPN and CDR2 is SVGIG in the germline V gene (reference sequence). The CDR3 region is CAWSVRGSASTEAFF. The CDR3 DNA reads TGTGCCTGGAGTGTAAGGGGATCCGCGTCGACTGAAGCTTTCTTT.

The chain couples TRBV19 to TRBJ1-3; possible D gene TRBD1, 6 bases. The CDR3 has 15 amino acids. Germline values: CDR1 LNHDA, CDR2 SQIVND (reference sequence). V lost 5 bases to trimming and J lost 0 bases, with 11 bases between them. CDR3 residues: CASSSEDSSGNTIYF. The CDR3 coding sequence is TGTGCCAGTAGTTCTGAGGACAGCTCTGGAAACACCATATATTTT.

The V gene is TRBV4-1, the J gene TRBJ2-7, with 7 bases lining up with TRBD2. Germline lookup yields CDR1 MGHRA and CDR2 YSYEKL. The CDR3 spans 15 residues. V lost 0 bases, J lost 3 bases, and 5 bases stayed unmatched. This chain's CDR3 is CASSQDSLADYEQYF. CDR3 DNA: TGCGCCAGCAGCCAAGATAGTCTAGCGGACTACGAGCAGTACTTC.

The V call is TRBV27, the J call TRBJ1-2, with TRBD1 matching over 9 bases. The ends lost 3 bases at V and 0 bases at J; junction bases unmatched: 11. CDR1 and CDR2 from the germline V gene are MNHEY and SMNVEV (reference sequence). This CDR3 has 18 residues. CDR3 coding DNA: TGTGCCAGCAGTTTCAGAGGACAGGGGTTAGGAGCTAACTATGGCTACACCTTC. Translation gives CASSFRGQGLGANYGYTF.

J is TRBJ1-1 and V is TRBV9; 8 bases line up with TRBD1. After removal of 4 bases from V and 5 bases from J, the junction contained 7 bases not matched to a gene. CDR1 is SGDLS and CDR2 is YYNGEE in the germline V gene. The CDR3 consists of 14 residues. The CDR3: CASSLGQGGTEAFF. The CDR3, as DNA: TGTGCCAGCAGCTTAGGACAGGGAGGAACTGAAGCTTTCTTT.

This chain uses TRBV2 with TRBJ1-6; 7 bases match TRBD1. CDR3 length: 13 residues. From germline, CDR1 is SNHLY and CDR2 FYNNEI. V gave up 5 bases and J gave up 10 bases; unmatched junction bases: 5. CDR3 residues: CASSRTGRSPLHF. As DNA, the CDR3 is TGTGCCAGCAGTCGGACAGGCCGATCACCCCTCCACTTT.

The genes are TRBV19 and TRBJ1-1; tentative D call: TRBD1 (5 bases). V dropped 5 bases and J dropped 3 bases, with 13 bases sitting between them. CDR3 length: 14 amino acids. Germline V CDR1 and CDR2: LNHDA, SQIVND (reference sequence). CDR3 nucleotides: TGTGCCAGTAGTGTCCAGGGTGGGGACACTGAAGCTTTCTTT. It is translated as CASSVQGGDTEAFF.

The CDR3 DNA reads as TGTGCCAGTAGTACGAGCGGACAGGGGAGTCAGCCCCAGCATTTT. Translated, it gives CASSTSGQGSQPQHF. This sequence joins TRBV19 and TRBJ1-5, with 9 bases that match TRBD1. The CDR3 covers 15 residues. CDR1 is LNHDA, CDR2 SQIVND, per germline (reference sequence). V lost 4 bases, J lost 6 bases, and 7 bases stayed unmatched.

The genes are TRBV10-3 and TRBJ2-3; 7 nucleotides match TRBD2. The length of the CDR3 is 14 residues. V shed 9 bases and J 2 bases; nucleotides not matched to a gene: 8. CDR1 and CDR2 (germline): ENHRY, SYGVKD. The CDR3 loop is CAMAERGNTDTQYF. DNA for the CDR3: TGTGCCATGGCGGAGCGGGGTAACACAGATACGCAGTATTTT.

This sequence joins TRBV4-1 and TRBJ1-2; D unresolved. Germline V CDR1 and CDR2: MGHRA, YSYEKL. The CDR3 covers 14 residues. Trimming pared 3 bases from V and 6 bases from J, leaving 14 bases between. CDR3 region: CASSHAGGVDGYTF. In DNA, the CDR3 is TGCGCCAGCAGCCACGCGGGTGGGGTGGATGGCTACACCTTC.

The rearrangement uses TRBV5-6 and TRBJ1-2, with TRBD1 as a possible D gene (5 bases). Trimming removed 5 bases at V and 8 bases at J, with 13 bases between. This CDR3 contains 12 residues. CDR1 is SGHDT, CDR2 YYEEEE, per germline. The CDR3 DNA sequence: TGTGCCAGCAGATGGCAGGGAATAGGCTACACCTTC. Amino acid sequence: CASRWQGIGYTF. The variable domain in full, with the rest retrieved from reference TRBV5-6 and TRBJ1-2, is DAGVTQSPTHLIKTRGQQVTLRCSPKSGHDTVSWYQQALGQGPQFIFQYYEEEERQRGNFPDRFSGHQFPNYSSELNVNALLLGDSALYLCASRWQGIGYTFGSGTRLTVV.

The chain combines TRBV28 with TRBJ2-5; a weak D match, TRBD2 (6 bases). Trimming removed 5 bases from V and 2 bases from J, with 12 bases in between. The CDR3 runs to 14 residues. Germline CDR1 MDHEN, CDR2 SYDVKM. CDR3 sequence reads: CASSQGGSQETQYF. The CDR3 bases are TGTGCCAGCAGTCAAGGAGGGTCACAAGAGACCCAGTACTTC. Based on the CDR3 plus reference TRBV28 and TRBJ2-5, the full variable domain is DVKVTQSSRYLVKRTGEKVFLECVQDMDHENMFWYRQDPGLGLRLIYFSYDVKMKEKGDIPEGYSVSREKKERFSLILESASTNQTSMYLCASSQGGSQETQYFGPGTRLLVL.

CDR3 in DNA: TGCGCCAGCAGCCATGACGCAGTGGGACAACTTAGCAATCAGCCCCAGCATTTT. Amino acids: CASSHDAVGQLSNQPQHF. The chain joins TRBV4-1 to TRBJ1-5; D is possibly TRBD1 (6 bases). The CDR3 sequence is 18 residues long. Germline CDR1 is MGHRA and CDR2 is YSYEKL. Deletions cut 3 bases from V and 0 bases from J, with 18 bases between.

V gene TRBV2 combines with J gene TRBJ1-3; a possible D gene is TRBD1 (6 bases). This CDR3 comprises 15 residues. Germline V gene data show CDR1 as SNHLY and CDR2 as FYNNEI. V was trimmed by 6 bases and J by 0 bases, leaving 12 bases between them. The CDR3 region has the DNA TGTGCCAGCAGGGACAGATCCGCCTCTGGAAACACCATATATTTT. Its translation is CASRDRSASGNTIYF.

CDR3 sequence (DNA): TGTGCCAGTAGCACCGGGACAGCCTATGGCTACACCTTC. This sequence encodes CASSTGTAYGYTF. The chain recombines TRBV19 with TRBJ1-2; 7 nucleotides match TRBD1. With 6 bases clipped from V and 4 bases from J, the junction kept 5 bases outside the gene matches. There are 13 residues in the CDR3. Germline CDR1 reads LNHDA; CDR2 reads SQIVND (reference sequence).